Listed below are T cell receptor beta chains from one sample, sequenced in a study of shared clonotypes between healthy human individuals. The method was immunoSEQ multiplex PCR; TCRdb's version includes in-frame clones alone and lacks a portion of them. The sample lists fewer than 1 million clones; approximately 96% were seen once. Specimen: naive CD8+ T cells sorted from blood. These receptors were taken from a man aged 25 to 40 in good health. Each CDR3 is given with its conserved first and last residue. A D gene is named only where the DNA matches it firmly.

d_gene: TRBD1; v_gene: TRBV10-3; CDR3aa: CASKDRATDTQYF
d_gene: -; v_gene: TRBV27; CDR3aa: CASSFNSDYEQYF
d_gene: -; v_gene: TRBV9; CDR3aa: CASSVMEDEQFF
d_gene: -; v_gene: TRBV7-9; CDR3aa: CASSFTGLQGDTQYF
d_gene: -; v_gene: TRBV11-2; CDR3aa: CASSLGRGSNQETQYF
d_gene: -; v_gene: TRBV6-5; CDR3aa: CASSQGGGEQFF
d_gene: TRBD1; v_gene: TRBV5-4; CDR3aa: CASSSRQGLLEQYF
d_gene: TRBD1; v_gene: TRBV5-5; CDR3aa: CASSLFWDRDTYEQYF
d_gene: -; v_gene: TRBV19; CDR3aa: CASSVGLFYEQYF
d_gene: -; v_gene: TRBV5-6; CDR3aa: CASSPPIGGSYEQYF
d_gene: -; v_gene: TRBV5-6; CDR3aa: CASSLDGTHLREQYF
d_gene: TRBD1; v_gene: TRBV27; CDR3aa: CASSPRTGIDTEAFF
d_gene: TRBD2; v_gene: TRBV28; CDR3aa: CASSDPVGTSGSWSYEQYF
d_gene: TRBD2; v_gene: TRBV27; CDR3aa: CASSTSSGPPAGELFF
d_gene: -; v_gene: TRBV30; CDR3aa: CASTGVGNIQYF
d_gene: -; v_gene: TRBV27; CDR3aa: CASSLRGGLGNQPQHF
d_gene: -; v_gene: TRBV7-6; CDR3aa: CASSPTGTLSEKLFF
d_gene: TRBD2; v_gene: TRBV27; CDR3aa: CASSLGAGRDEQFF
d_gene: -; v_gene: TRBV7-9; CDR3aa: CASREGSTTGELFF
d_gene: -; v_gene: TRBV27; CDR3aa: CASSLFPSDNEQFF
d_gene: TRBD1; v_gene: TRBV6-5; CDR3aa: CASSYSTGQGAYEQYF
d_gene: -; v_gene: TRBV4-1; CDR3aa: CASSQDPGWRNEQFF
d_gene: TRBD2; v_gene: TRBV6-1; CDR3aa: CASSVLLAGVETQYF
d_gene: -; v_gene: TRBV28; CDR3aa: CASSSRGYQETQYF
d_gene: TRBD2; v_gene: TRBV7-3; CDR3aa: CASSSTSGITDTQYF
d_gene: -; v_gene: TRBV9; CDR3aa: CASSVDRGLSYNEQFF
d_gene: -; v_gene: TRBV7-9; CDR3aa: CASSFSAAGELFF
d_gene: -; v_gene: TRBV2; CDR3aa: CASKGGDYTF
d_gene: TRBD2; v_gene: TRBV28; CDR3aa: CASSFLNRGTSLETQYF